These 23 T cell receptor beta chains originate from one sample sequenced in a study of blood T cell repertoires in COVID-19. Clones were read by immunoSEQ multiplex PCR, and TCRdb kept only the in-frame ones, dropping some. The table includes roughly 57,000 clones, 80% to 90% detected once. Sample: peripheral blood. The receptors come from a man aged 60 to 69 with active or convalescent COVID-19.

This clone was observed a few times. V is TRBV11-3 and J is TRBJ2-2, with D unresolved. The CDR3 length is 13 residues. From germline, CDR1 is SGHNT and CDR2 YENEEA. V gave up 5 bases and J gave up 5 bases, with 9 bases separating them. The CDR3: CASSPGVTGELFF. Here the CDR3 DNA reads TGTGCCAGCAGCCCCGGAGTGACCGGGGAGCTGTTTTTT. Complete variable domain (other parts from reference TRBV11-3 and TRBJ2-2): EAGVVQSPRYKIIEKKQPVAFWCNPISGHNTLYWYLQNLGQGPELLIRYENEEAVDDSQLPKDRFSAERLKGVDSTLKIQPAELGDSAVYLCASSPGVTGELFFGEGSRLTVL.

Written as DNA, the CDR3 is TGTGCCAGCAAGGTTGGAGGGTCGGGAAATCAGCCCCAGCATTTT. Translating it yields CASKVGGSGNQPQHF. The gene calls are TRBV28 and TRBJ1-5, with D uncertain. Germline V gene data show CDR1 as MDHEN and CDR2 as SYDVKM. The CDR3 length is 15 residues. Trimming pared 7 bases from V and 4 bases from J, leaving 17 bases between.

This clone was observed a single time. The CDR3 coding sequence is TGTGCCAGCAGCTTGAACACGAATAGCAATCAGCCCCAGCATTTT. Amino acid sequence: CASSLNTNSNQPQHF. V gene TRBV11-2 combines with J gene TRBJ1-5; D is unresolved. V gave up 3 bases and J gave up 0 bases, with 9 bases separating them. This CDR3 region has 15 residues. Germline V lookup: CDR1 SGHAT, CDR2 FQNNGV.

The chain joins TRBV4-3 to TRBJ2-7; tentative D call: TRBD1 (5 bases). V gave up 3 bases and J gave up 2 bases, with 14 bases separating them. This CDR3 contains 15 residues. Germline V lookup: CDR1 LGHNA, CDR2 YSLEER. The CDR3: CASSHRAPVAYEQYF. CDR3 sequence (DNA): TGCGCCAGCAGCCACAGGGCCCCTGTTGCCTACGAGCAGTACTTC.

The chain uses TRBV12-5 and TRBJ1-1; 8 nucleotides match TRBD1. V lost 3 bases to trimming and J lost 1 base; unmatched junction nucleotides: 4. The V gene's germline CDR1 is LGHNT and CDR2 FRNRAP. CDR3 length: 15 residues. The DNA for the CDR3 is TGTGCTAGTGGTTTCACTACAGGGGGGAACACTGAAGCTTTCTTT. It is translated as CASGFTTGGNTEAFF.

The chain employs TRBV6-4 and TRBJ1-2, with D possibly TRBD1 on 5 matching bases. Trimming took 2 bases from V and 6 from J, leaving 13 bases between them. From germline, CDR1 is MRHNA and CDR2 SNTAGT. This CDR3 spans 14 amino acids. CDR3 nucleotide sequence: TGTGCCAGCAGTGACGGTATTGGACAAAATGGCTACACCTTC. It is translated as CASSDGIGQNGYTF.

The rearrangement joins TRBV25-1 to TRBJ2-2; D remains ambiguous. This CDR3 contains 14 residues. Trimming shortened V by 3 bases and J by 1 base, and 6 bases separated the two germline ends. Germline CDR1 is MGHDK and CDR2 is SYGVNS. CDR3 DNA sequence: TGTGCCAGCAGTGAGCGGATGAACACCGGGGAGCTGTTTTTT. It translates to CASSERMNTGELFF.

The chain couples TRBV7-2 to TRBJ1-2; D not resolved. This CDR3 has 14 residues. Germline values: CDR1 SGHTA, CDR2 FQGNSA. The ends were cut back, 2 bases at V and 1 base at J, with 8 bases in the middle. The CDR3 DNA is TGTGCCAGCAGCTTACTACAGAATAACTATGGCTACACCTTC. Its translation is CASSLLQNNYGYTF.

This clone was seen a few times. V is TRBV7-9 and J is TRBJ2-5; D call uncertain. V lost 1 base and J 4 bases, leaving 10 bases between the germline ends. Per germline, CDR1 SEHNR and CDR2 FQNEAQ (reference sequence). The length of the CDR3 is 14 residues. CDR3 in DNA: TGTGCCAGCAGCTTAGGGCCCTCCAGAGAGACCCAGTACTTC. This translates into CASSLGPSRETQYF.

The rearrangement joins TRBV3-1 (or the pseudogene TRBV3-2) to TRBJ2-7; the D gene is possibly TRBD1 (5 bases). V was trimmed by 10 bases and J by 1 base, leaving 14 bases between them. Per germline, CDR1 LGHDT and CDR2 YNNKEL (reference sequence). The CDR3 totals 13 residues. The CDR3 nucleotides are TGTGCCATCTCCGACCCAGGGTCCTACGAGCAGTACTTC. Residues: CAISDPGSYEQYF.

This rearrangement joins TRBV6-1 to TRBJ2-1, with 12 bases that match TRBD2. Germline V CDR1 and CDR2: MNHNS, SASEGT. J lost 6 bases, V lost 7 bases, and 7 bases had no gene match. CDR3 length equals 15 residues. The CDR3 sequence: CASNPSGGAGNEQFF. In DNA form, the CDR3 reads TGTGCCAGCAATCCTAGCGGGGGGGCGGGCAATGAGCAGTTCTTC.

This clone was counted a few times. The genes are TRBV7-2 and TRBJ1-1; 9 positions agree with TRBD1. The CDR3 spans 12 residues. V gave up 10 bases and J gave up 4 bases; unmatched junction bases: 4. CDR1 is SGHTA, CDR2 FQGNSA, per germline. CDR3 sequence (DNA): TGTGCCACCCGGACAGGGGTCACTGAAGCTTTCTTT. It specifies CATRTGVTEAFF. Full variable domain (remainder filled in from reference TRBV7-2 and TRBJ1-1): GAGVSQSPSNKVTEKGKDVELRCDPISGHTALYWYRQSLGQGLEFLIYFQGNSAPDKSGLPSDRFSAERTGGSVSTLTIQRTQQEDSAVYLCATRTGVTEAFFGQGTRLTVV.

This clone occurred once. The chain carries TRBV21-1 and TRBJ2-3; the D call in the table, TRBD1, was not verified against the DNA. TRBV21-1 is a known pseudogene. The CDR3 loop spans 16 amino acids. The CDR3 nucleotides are TGTGCCAGCAGCAAAGGGGGACAGGGTGCGACAGATACGCAGTATTTT. Translating it yields CASSKGGQGATDTQYF.

This chain uses TRBV19 with TRBJ2-7; 9 bases map to TRBD2. The germline CDR1 and CDR2 sequences are LNHDA and SQIVND (reference sequence). The junction had 10 bases not matched to a gene; V was cut back by 6 bases and J by 4 bases. CDR3 length equals 15 residues. CDR3 DNA sequence: TGTGCCAGTAGCCCCGATGTTAGCGGGAGATACGAGCAGTACTTC. Amino acids: CASSPDVSGRYEQYF.

This clone was found once. The CDR3, as DNA: TGCAGCCCTCGGACAGGGGACTACGAGCAGTACTTC. Encoded protein: CSPRTGDYEQYF. The chain combines TRBV29-1 with TRBJ2-7; TRBD1 matches at 9 bases. The CDR3 sequence is 12 residues long. Germline loops: CDR1 SQVTM, CDR2 ANQGSEA. Trimming cost V 8 bases and J 3 bases; bases outside gene matches: 5.

This rearrangement joins TRBV29-1 to TRBJ2-3; a weak D match, TRBD2 (5 bases). Germline CDR1 reads SQVTM; CDR2 reads ANQGSEA. This CDR3 is 15 amino acids long. Trimming left V 3 bases short and J 1 base short, with 14 bases between. The CDR3 protein is CSVDSRDRGTDTQYF. The CDR3, as DNA: TGCAGCGTTGATTCTCGGGATCGAGGCACAGATACGCAGTATTTT.

The gene calls are TRBV2 and TRBJ1-1; D gene uncertain. The CDR3 contains 15 residues. Trimming took 4 bases from V and 2 from J, leaving 14 bases between them. CDR1 and CDR2 (germline): SNHLY, FYNNEI. The CDR3 coding sequence is TGTGCCAGCAGTGTTGATGGCGGGAGAAACACTGAAGCTTTCTTT. Its translation is CASSVDGGRNTEAFF.

The chain employs TRBV19 and TRBJ1-3; 8 nucleotides align to TRBD1. The ends lost 7 bases at V and 4 bases at J; junction bases unmatched: 6. The germline V gene has CDR1 LNHDA and CDR2 SQIVND (reference sequence). This CDR3 is built from 14 residues. CDR3 protein: CASTTGAYGNTIYF. The CDR3 coding sequence is TGTGCCAGTACGACAGGGGCGTACGGAAACACCATATATTTT.

The chain is built from TRBV3-1 (or the pseudogene TRBV3-2) and TRBJ2-3, with 9 bases lining up with TRBD2. V lost 1 base and J lost 1; bases outside the gene matches: 6. Per the germline V gene, CDR1 is LGHDT and CDR2 is YNNKEL (reference sequence). CDR3 length: 17 amino acids. CDR3 in amino acids: CASSQGGRTSGTDTQYF. The CDR3, as DNA: TGTGCCAGCAGCCAAGGGGGCAGGACTAGCGGCACAGATACGCAGTATTTT.

The chain links TRBV6-5 to TRBJ2-1, with D maybe TRBD1 (5 bases). Germline V lookup: CDR1 MNHEY, CDR2 SVGAGI. V lost 0 bases and J 8 bases, leaving 8 bases between the germline ends. The length of the CDR3 is 13 residues. The CDR3 bases are TGTGCCAGCAGTTACTCGGGGCGAGATGAGCAGTTCTTC. This codes for CASSYSGRDEQFF.

In nucleotides, the CDR3 is TGTGCCAGCAGCTCTACGACTAGCGTTTGGGAGACCCAGTACTTC. Its translation is CASSSTTSVWETQYF. The chain recombines TRBV5-6 with TRBJ2-5; 8 bases are a match to TRBD2. Per the germline V gene, CDR1 is SGHDT and CDR2 is YYEEEE. J lost 5 bases, V lost 3 bases, and 9 bases had no gene match. The CDR3 spans 15 residues.

This rearrangement joins TRBV7-8 to TRBJ1-1; no firm D call. Looked up from germline, CDR1 is SGHVS and CDR2 is FQNEAQ. The V end lost 5 bases, the J end lost 0 bases, and 7 bases lay between the germline ends. The CDR3 extends over 13 amino acids. The CDR3 here is CASSLTLNTEAFF. The CDR3 DNA reads TGTGCCAGCAGCCTAACACTGAACACTGAAGCTTTCTTT.

The V and J genes are TRBV5-1 and TRBJ2-2; 13 bases align to TRBD2. The V gene end was trimmed by 6 bases and the J gene end by 0 bases; junction bases not matched to a gene: 5. The germline gives CDR1 SGHRS, CDR2 YFSETQ. The CDR3 is made up of 17 amino acids. The CDR3 nucleotides are TGCGCCAGCACCTGGACTAGCGGGAGCCCGAACACCGGGGAGCTGTTTTTT. It translates to CASTWTSGSPNTGELFF.